This T cell receptor beta chain was profiled in a study of T cell repertoires in cytomegalovirus infection. V lost 5 bases and J lost 3, with 14 bases in between. Germline loops: CDR1 MNHEY, CDR2 SVGEGT. This CDR3 is built from 15 residues. Overall study findings and caveats: Clonotypes of TCR beta that were HLA-C-restricted and CMV-specific dominated the ex vivo response.

In the case of this clonotype: Its target is not known.

MiXCR, applied by TCRdb to the reads, yields one record per CDR3 protein. The sample records around 630,000 distinct CDR3 sequences, roughly 26% being singletons. The V call is TRBV6-2 or TRBV6-3, the J call TRBJ2-1; D perhaps matches TRBD1 (5 bases). This receptor was taken from a human donor in good health (CMV status not recorded). Some clones in this sample may be carry-over from other donors' samples. Sequenced: CD8+ T cells from PBMCs. CDR3 amino acids: CASSKLGLNYNEQFF. In DNA, the CDR3 is TGTGCCAGCAGTAAGCTGGGGCTTAACTACAATGAGCAGTTCTTC.